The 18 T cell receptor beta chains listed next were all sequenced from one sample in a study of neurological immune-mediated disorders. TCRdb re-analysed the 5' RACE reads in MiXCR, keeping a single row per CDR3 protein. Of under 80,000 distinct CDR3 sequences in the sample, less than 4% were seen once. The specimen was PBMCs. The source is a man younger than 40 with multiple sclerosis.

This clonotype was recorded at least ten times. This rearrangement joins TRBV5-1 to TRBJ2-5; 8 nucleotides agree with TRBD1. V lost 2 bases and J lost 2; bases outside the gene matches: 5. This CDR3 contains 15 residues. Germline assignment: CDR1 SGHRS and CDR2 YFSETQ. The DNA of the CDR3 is TGCGCCAGCAGCTTCGGGACAGGAACTCAAGAGACCCAGTACTTC. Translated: CASSFGTGTQETQYF.

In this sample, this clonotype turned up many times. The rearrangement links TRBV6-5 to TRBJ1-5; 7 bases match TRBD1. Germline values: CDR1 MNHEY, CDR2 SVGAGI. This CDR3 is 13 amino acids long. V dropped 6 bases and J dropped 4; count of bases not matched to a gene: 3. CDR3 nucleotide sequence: TGTGCCAGCAGGCGGGACAGTAATCAGCCCCAGCATTTT. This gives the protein CASRRDSNQPQHF.

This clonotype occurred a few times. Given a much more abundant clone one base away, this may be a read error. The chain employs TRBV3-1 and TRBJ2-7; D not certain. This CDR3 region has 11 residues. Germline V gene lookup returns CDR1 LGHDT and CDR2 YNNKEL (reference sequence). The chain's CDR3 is CVSSQEREQYF. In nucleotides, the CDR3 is TGTGTCAGCAGCCAAGAACGCGAGCAGTACTTC.

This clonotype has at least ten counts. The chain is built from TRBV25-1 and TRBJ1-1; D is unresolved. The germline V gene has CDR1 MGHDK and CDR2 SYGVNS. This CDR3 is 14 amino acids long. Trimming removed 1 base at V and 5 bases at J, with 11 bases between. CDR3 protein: CASSEFSERTEAFF. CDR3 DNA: TGTGCCAGCAGTGAATTTTCCGAGAGGACTGAAGCTTTCTTT.

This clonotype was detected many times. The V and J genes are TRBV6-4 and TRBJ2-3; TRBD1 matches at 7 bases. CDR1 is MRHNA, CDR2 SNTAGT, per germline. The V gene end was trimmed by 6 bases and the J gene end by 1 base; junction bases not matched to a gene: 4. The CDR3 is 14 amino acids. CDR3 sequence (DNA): TGTGCCAGCAGCGAGCAGGGGGGCACAGATACGCAGTATTTT. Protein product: CASSEQGGTDTQYF.

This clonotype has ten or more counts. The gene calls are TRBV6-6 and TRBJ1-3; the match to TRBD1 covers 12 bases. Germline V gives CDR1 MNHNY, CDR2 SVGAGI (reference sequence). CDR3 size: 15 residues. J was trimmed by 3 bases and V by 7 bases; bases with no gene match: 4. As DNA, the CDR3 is TGTGCCAGCACCCGGGACAGGGGGCATGGAAACACCATATATTTT. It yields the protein CASTRDRGHGNTIYF.

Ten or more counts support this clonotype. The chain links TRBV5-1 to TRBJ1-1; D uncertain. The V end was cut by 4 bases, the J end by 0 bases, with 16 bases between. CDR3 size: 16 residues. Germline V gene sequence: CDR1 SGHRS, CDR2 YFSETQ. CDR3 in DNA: TGCGCCAGCAGCCCCCTTGCGGGATTCATGAACACTGAAGCTTTCTTT. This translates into CASSPLAGFMNTEAFF.

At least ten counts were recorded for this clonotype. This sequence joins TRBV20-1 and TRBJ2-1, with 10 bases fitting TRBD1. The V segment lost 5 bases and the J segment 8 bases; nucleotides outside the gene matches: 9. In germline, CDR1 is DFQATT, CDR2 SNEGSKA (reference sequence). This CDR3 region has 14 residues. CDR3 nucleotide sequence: TGCAGTGCTCGGGGGGGACAGGGGAGGGATGAGCAGTTCTTC. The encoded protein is CSARGGQGRDEQFF.

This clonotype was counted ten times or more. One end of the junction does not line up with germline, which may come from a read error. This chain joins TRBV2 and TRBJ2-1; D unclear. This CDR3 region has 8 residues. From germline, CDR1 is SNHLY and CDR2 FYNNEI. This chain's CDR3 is CASSVGVF. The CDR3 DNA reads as TGTGCCAGCAGTGTCGGCGTCTTC. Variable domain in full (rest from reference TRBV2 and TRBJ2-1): EPEVTQTPSHQVTQMGQEVILRCVPISNHLYFYWYRQILGQKVEFLVSFYNNEISEKSEIFDDQFSVERPDGSNFTLKIRSTKLEDSAMYFCASSVGVFGPGTRLTVL.

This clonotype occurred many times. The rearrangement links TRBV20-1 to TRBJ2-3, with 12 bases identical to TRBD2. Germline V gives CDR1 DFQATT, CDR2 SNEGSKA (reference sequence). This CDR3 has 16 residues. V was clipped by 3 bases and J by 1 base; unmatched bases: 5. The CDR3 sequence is CSASGPSGGGTDTQYF. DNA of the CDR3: TGCAGTGCTAGTGGGCCTAGCGGGGGGGGCACAGATACGCAGTATTTT.

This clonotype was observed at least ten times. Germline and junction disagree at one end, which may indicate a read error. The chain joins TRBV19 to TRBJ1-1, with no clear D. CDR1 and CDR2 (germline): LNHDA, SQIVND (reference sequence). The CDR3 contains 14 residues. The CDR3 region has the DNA TGTGCCAGTACTATAGTCTTGGGCGGGACTGAAGCTTTCTTT. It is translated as CASTIVLGGTEAFF.

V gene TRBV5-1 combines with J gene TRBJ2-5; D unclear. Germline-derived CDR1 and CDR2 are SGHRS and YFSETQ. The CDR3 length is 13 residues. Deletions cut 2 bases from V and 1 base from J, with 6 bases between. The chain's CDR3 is CASSLEIQETQYF. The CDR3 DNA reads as TGCGCCAGCAGCTTAGAGATCCAAGAGACCCAGTACTTC.

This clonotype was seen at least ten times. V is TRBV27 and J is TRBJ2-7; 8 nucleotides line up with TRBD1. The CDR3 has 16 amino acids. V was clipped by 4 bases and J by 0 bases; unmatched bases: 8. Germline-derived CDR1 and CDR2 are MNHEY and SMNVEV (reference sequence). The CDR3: CASSSPGQDSSYEQYF. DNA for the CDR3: TGTGCCAGCAGTTCCCCGGGACAGGATAGCTCCTACGAGCAGTACTTC.

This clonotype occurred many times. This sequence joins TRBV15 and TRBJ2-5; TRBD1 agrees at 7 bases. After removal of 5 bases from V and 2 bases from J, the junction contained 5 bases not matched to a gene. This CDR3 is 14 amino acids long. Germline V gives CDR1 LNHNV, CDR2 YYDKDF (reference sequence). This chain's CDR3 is CATSLGTVQETQYF. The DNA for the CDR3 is TGTGCCACCAGCCTAGGGACAGTACAAGAGACCCAGTACTTC.

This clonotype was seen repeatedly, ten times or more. CDR3 protein: CASSPPGAPGETQYF. Here the CDR3 DNA reads TGTGCCAGCAGCCCTCCCGGGGCTCCAGGGGAGACCCAGTACTTC. This chain connects TRBV7-9 to TRBJ2-5, with D perhaps given as TRBD1 or TRBD2 (5 bases each). This CDR3 comprises 15 residues. Trimming took off 5 bases at V and 5 bases at J, with 18 bases between the two ends. The V gene's germline CDR1 is SEHNR and CDR2 FQNEAQ (reference sequence).

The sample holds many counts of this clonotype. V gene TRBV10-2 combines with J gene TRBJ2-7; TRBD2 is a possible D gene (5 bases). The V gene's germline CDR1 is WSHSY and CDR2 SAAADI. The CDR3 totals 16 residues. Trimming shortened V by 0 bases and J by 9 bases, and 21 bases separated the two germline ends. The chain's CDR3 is CASSESTLLVVRGQYF. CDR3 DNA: TGCGCCAGCAGTGAGTCGACTTTGCTGGTAGTTCGGGGGCAGTACTTC.

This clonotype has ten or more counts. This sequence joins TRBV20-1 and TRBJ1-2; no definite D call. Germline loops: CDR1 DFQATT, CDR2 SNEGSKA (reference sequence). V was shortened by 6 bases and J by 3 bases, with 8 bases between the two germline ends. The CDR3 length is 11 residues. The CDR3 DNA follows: TGCAGTGCGTATAAGGACTATGGCTACACCTTC. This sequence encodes CSAYKDYGYTF.

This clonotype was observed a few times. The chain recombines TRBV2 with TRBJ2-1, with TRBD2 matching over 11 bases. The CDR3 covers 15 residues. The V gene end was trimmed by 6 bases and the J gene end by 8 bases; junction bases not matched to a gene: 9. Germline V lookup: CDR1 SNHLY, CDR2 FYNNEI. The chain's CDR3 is CASSGSGGAWDEQFF. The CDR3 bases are TGTGCCAGCAGCGGTAGCGGGGGGGCATGGGATGAGCAGTTCTTC. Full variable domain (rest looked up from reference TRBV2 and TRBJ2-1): EPEVTQTPSHQVTQMGQEVILRCVPISNHLYFYWYRQILGQKVEFLVSFYNNEISEKSEIFDDQFSVERPDGSNFTLKIRSTKLEDSAMYFCASSGSGGAWDEQFFGPGTRLTVL.